This T cell receptor beta chain was found in a study of PD-L1 blockade in urothelial cancer. Trimming took off 5 bases at V and 5 bases at J, with 16 bases between the two ends. This CDR3 region has 14 residues. Germline values: CDR1 SGHAT, CDR2 FQNNGV. The time point was: pretreatment peripheral blood. Data came from immunoSEQ multiplex PCR; TCRdb stores just in-frame clones and leaves some out. The repertoire includes 45,000 to 50,000 clones, 79% of them detected once, and roughly 10% sits in the top ten. The V gene is TRBV11-2, the J gene TRBJ2-7; TRBD2 is a possible D gene (5 bases). This receptor was identified in a man in his 70s with urothelial cancer. Sample: PBMCs, taken around atezolizumab (anti-PD-L1) treatment. The CDR3, as DNA: TGTGCCAGCAGCCCAGTTGGAGGAACGAACGAGCAGTACTTC. This sequence encodes CASSPVGGTNEQYF.